This is a list of T cell receptor beta chains from one sample in a study of breast tumors, draining lymph nodes, adjacent tissues. MiXCR was run by TCRdb on the multiplex PCR reads, yielding one entry per CDR3 protein. The data show roughly 100,000 distinct CDR3 sequences, less than 40% seen once. The sequenced sample was axillary lymph node tissue. The source is a female donor with breast cancer. Some clones in this sample may be carry-over from other donors' samples. Each CDR3 is given with its conserved first and last residue. A D gene is named only where the DNA matches it firmly. Part of the rows lack a size; the others show once, few, many or a class for expanded clones.

J,D,size,length,V,DNA,CDR3
TRBJ2-5,TRBD2,many,15,TRBV5-1,TGCGCCAGCGCCACGGGACTAGCGGGCGGAGAGACCCAGTACTTC,CASATGLAGGETQYF
TRBJ1-3,TRBD1,many,14,TRBV27,TGTGCCAGCAGCAGGGGACAGTCTGGAAACACCATATATTTT,CASSRGQSGNTIYF
TRBJ2-3,-,once,13,TRBV18,TGTGCCGGCTCACCGGTGTCCGGAGATACGCGGTATTTT,CAGSPVSGDTRYF
TRBJ1-2,-,many,13,TRBV9,TGTGCCAGCAGCGCACAGGGAAAGGTTGGCTACACCTTC,CASSAQGKVGYTF
TRBJ1-2,-,many,15,TRBV25-1,TGTGCCAGCAGTGCAGTTGACAGGCGGAACTATGGCTACACCTTC,CASSAVDRRNYGYTF
TRBJ1-3,-,-,18,TRBV5-1,TGCGCCAGCAGCTCGGGATCCCTCTTCGCTAGCTCTGGAAACACCATATATTTT,CASSSGSLFASSGNTIYF
TRBJ1-1,TRBD1,-,15,TRBV4-2,TGTGCCAGCAGCCAAGTTGGGACAGGGAACACTGAAGCTTTCTTT,CASSQVGTGNTEAFF
TRBJ2-7,-,many,16,TRBV15,TGTGCCACCAGCAGAGATAAGGGGACCTCGCTTAACGAGCAGTACTTC,CATSRDKGTSLNEQYF
TRBJ1-6,TRBD1,-,16,TRBV6-4,TGTGCCAGCAGTCACTCTAGACAGGGGATCGAGGCACCCCTCCACTTT,CASSHSRQGIEAPLHF
TRBJ2-7,-,-,13,TRBV5-1,TGCGCCAGCAGCTTGACAGGGCTCTACGAGCAGTACTTC,CASSLTGLYEQYF
TRBJ2-1,TRBD1,many,15,TRBV7-9,TGTGCCAGCAGCTCCAGGGGACAGGCTAACAATGAGCAGTTCTTC,CASSSRGQANNEQFF
TRBJ1-5,-,many,19,TRBV24-1,TGTGCCACCAACCCGATCTTGGGGGAGGGACCTTTTAGCAATCAGCCCCAGCATTTT,CATNPILGEGPFSNQPQHF
TRBJ2-5,TRBD2,many,14,TRBV20-1,TGCAGTGCTACGACTAGCTTCGACCAAGAGACCCAGTACTTC,CSATTSFDQETQYF
TRBJ1-5,-,-,14,TRBV7-2,TGTGCCAGCAGCTTAGACAGGGTTAGTCAGCCCCAGCATTTT,CASSLDRVSQPQHF
TRBJ2-2,TRBD1,-,16,TRBV7-2,TGTGCCAGCAGCCTCCGACAGGGGTTAAACACCGGGGAGCTGTTTTTT,CASSLRQGLNTGELFF